The T cell receptor (beta chain) described here comes from a study of OX40 agonist ivuxolimab in advanced cancers. Overall study context: Under the entry rules, prior anti-PD-1, anti-PD-L1 or anti-CTLA-4 therapy was allowed, and roughly 43% had some. Study-wide findings and caveats: Mean expanded clone counts were higher in CD8+ than CD4+ T cells.

V shed 6 bases and J shed 11 bases, with 16 bases lying between them. The CDR3 length is 12 residues. CDR1 and CDR2 from the germline V gene are LNHDA and SQIVND (reference sequence). Profiled with immunoSEQ multiplex PCR; TCRdb holds only in-frame clones, not every one. The data show about 110,000 clones, approximately 90% seen once. Concerning this clone: Its antigen is still unknown.

Specimen: CD4+ or CD8+ T cells sorted from blood, collected in a trial of the OX40 agonist ivuxolimab. The genes are TRBV19 and TRBJ1-1; D is possibly TRBD1 (6 bases). The sequence was obtained from an adult with an advanced solid tumor such as melanoma, head and neck, liver or kidney cancer. The CDR3, as DNA: TGTGCCAGTAGCCCGGACGAGGGGGGGGCTTTCTTT. It translates to CASSPDEGGAFF. Based on the CDR3 plus reference TRBV19 and TRBJ1-1, the full variable domain is DGGITQSPKYLFRKEGQNVTLSCEQNLNHDAMYWYRQDPGQGLRLIYYSQIVNDFQKGDIAEGYSVSREKKESFPLTVTSAQKNPTAFYLCASSPDEGGAFFGQGTRLTVV.